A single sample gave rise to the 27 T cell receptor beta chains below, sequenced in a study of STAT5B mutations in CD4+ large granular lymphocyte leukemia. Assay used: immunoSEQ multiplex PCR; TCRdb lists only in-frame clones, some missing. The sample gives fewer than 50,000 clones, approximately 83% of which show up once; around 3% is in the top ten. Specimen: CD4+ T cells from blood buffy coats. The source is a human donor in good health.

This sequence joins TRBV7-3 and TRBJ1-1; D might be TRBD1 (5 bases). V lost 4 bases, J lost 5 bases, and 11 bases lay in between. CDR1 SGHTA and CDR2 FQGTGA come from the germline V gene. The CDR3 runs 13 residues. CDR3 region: CASSWGEGTEAFF. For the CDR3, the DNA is TGTGCCAGCAGCTGGGGAGAGGGGACTGAAGCTTTCTTT.

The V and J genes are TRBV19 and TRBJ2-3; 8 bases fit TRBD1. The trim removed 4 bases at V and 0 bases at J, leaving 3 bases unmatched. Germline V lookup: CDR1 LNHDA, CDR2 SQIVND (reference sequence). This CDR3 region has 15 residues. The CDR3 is CASSTGGPSTDTQYF. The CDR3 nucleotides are TGTGCCAGTAGTACAGGGGGCCCCAGCACAGATACGCAGTATTTT.

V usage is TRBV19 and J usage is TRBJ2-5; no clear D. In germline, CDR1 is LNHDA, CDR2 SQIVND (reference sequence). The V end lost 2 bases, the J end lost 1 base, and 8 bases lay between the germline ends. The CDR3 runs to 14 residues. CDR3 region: CASSIHQAQETQYF. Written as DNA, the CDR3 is TGTGCCAGTAGTATACATCAGGCCCAAGAGACCCAGTACTTC.

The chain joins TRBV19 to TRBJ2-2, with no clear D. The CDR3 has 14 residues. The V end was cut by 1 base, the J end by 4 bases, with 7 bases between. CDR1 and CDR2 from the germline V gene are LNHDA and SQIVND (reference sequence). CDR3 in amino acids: CASSIAGSTGELFF. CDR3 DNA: TGTGCCAGTAGTATAGCGGGCTCCACCGGGGAGCTGTTTTTT.

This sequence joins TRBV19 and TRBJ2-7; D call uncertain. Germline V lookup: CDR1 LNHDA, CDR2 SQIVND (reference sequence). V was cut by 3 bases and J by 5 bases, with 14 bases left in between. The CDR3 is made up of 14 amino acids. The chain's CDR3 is CASSIFFGANEQYF. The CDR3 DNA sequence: TGTGCCAGTAGTATTTTCTTCGGAGCCAACGAGCAGTACTTC.

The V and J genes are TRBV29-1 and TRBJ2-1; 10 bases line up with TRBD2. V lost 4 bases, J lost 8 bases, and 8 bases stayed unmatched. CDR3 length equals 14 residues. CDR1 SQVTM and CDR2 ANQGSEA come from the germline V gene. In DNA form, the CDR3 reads TGCAGCGTTGCCCCCGGACTAGCGGAGGATGAGCAGTTCTTC. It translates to CSVAPGLAEDEQFF.

The CDR3 loop reads CASSEIGGRFGLGYNEQFF. Written as DNA, the CDR3 is TGTGCCAGCAGTGAAATTGGGGGCCGCTTCGGTCTGGGCTACAATGAGCAGTTCTTC. The J gene is TRBJ2-1, the V gene TRBV2; possibly TRBD1 for D (6 bases). V lost 2 bases to trimming and J lost 3 bases, with 23 bases between them. Per germline, CDR1 SNHLY and CDR2 FYNNEI. The CDR3 loop spans 19 amino acids.

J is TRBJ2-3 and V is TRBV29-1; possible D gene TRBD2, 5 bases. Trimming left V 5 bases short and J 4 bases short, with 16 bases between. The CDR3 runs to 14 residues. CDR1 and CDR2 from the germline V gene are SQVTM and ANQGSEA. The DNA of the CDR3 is TGCAGCGTTAAATCGGGATCCCCCTCAGATACGCAGTATTTT. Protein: CSVKSGSPSDTQYF.

In nucleotides, the CDR3 is TGTGCCAGCACCCCAGGGAGCGGGAGAATCACAGATACGCAGTATTTT. Its translation is CASTPGSGRITDTQYF. The chain is built from TRBV9 and TRBJ2-3; 8 bases align to TRBD2. With V trimmed by 6 bases and J by 2 bases, 11 bases remained unmatched. This CDR3 region has 16 residues. CDR1 and CDR2 (germline): SGDLS, YYNGEE.

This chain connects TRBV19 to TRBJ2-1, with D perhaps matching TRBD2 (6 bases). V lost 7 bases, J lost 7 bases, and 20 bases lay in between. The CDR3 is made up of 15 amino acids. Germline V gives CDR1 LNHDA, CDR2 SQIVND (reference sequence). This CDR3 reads CASILRGGKVNEQFF. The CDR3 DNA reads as TGTGCCAGTATCTTAAGGGGCGGGAAGGTAAATGAGCAGTTCTTC.

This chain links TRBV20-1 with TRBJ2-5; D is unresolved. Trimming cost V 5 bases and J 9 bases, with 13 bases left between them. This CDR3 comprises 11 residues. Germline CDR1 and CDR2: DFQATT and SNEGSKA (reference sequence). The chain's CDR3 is CSAGDTVSQYF. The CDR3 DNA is TGCAGTGCTGGTGACACAGTGTCCCAGTACTTC.

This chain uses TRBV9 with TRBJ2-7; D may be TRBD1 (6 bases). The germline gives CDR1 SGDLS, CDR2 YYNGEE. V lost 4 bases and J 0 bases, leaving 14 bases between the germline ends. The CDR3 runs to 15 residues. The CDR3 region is CASSPRTANSYEQYF. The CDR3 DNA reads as TGTGCCAGCAGCCCCCGGACAGCTAACTCCTACGAGCAGTACTTC.

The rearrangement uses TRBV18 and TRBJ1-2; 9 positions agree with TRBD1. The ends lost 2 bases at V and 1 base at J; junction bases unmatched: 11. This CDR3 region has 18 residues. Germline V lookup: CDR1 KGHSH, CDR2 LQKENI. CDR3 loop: CASSPDGTGQSFNYGYTF. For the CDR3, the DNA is TGTGCCAGCTCACCAGACGGGACAGGGCAATCTTTTAACTATGGCTACACCTTC.

CDR3 bases: TGCGCCAGCAGTGAGTCCGGGGGCATTACGGATGGCTACACCTTC. It is translated as CASSESGGITDGYTF. The chain employs TRBV10-2 and TRBJ1-2; TRBD1 is a possible D gene (6 bases). Germline V gives CDR1 WSHSY, CDR2 SAAADI. The CDR3 is 15 residues long. V dropped 0 bases and J dropped 6 bases, with 14 bases sitting between them.

This CDR3 is CASSPRAVGVPEAFF. The DNA for the CDR3 is TGTGCCAGCAGCCCTCGCGCGGTGGGGGTTCCTGAAGCTTTCTTT. The chain uses TRBV11-2 and TRBJ1-1; D perhaps matches TRBD1 (5 bases). CDR1 SGHAT and CDR2 FQNNGV come from the germline V gene. This CDR3 is 15 amino acids long. With 5 bases removed from V and 6 bases from J, the gap between germline ends came to 19 bases.

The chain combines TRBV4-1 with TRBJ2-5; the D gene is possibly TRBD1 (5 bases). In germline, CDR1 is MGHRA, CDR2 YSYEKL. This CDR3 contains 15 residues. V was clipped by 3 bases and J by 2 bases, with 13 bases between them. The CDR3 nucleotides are TGCGCCAGCAGCCAGGGGCATAGTAAGCAAGAGACCCAGTACTTC. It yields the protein CASSQGHSKQETQYF.

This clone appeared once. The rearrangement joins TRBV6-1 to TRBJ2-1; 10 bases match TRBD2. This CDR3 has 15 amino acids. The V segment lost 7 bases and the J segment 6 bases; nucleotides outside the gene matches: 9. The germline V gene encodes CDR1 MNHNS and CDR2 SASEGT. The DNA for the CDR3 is TGTGCCAGCACCCCTCTAGCGGGAGTAGCCAATGAGCAGTTCTTC. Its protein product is CASTPLAGVANEQFF.

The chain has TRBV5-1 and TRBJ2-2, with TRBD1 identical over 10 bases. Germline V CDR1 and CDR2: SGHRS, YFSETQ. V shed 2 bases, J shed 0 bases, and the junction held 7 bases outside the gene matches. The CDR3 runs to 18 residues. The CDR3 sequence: CASSFGDRGPTNTGELFF. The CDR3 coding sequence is TGCGCCAGCAGCTTCGGCGACAGGGGGCCAACGAACACCGGGGAGCTGTTTTTT.

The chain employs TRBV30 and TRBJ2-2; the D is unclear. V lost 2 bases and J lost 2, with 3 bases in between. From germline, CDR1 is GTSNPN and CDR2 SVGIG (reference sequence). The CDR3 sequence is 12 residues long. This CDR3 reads CAWSINTGELFF. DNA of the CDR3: TGTGCCTGGAGTATAAACACCGGGGAGCTGTTTTTT.

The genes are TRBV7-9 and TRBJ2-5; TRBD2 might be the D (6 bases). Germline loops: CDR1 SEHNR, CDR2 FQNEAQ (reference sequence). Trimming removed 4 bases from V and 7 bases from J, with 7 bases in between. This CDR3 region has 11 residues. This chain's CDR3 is CASSSGGTQYF. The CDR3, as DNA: TGTGCCAGCAGCTCCGGGGGGACCCAGTACTTC.

The DNA of the CDR3 is TGTGCCAGCAGCTCCCGGTTGAGCACTGAAGCTTTCTTT. Amino acid sequence: CASSSRLSTEAFF. The genes are TRBV13 and TRBJ1-1; no definite D call. Germline-derived CDR1 and CDR2 are PRHDT and FYEKMQ (reference sequence). This CDR3 is built from 13 residues. V was cut by 4 bases and J by 4 bases, with 10 bases left in between. Combining the CDR3 with reference TRBV13 and TRBJ1-1 gives the whole variable domain AAGVIQSPRHLIKEKRETATLKCYPIPRHDTVYWYQQGPGQDPQFLISFYEKMQSDKGSIPDRFSAQQFSDYHSELNMSSLELGDSALYFCASSSRLSTEAFFGQGTRLTVV.

CDR3 residues: CASSAGLPPGELFF. The CDR3 DNA reads as TGTGCCAGCAGTGCGGGACTCCCTCCCGGGGAGCTGTTTTTT. This rearrangement joins TRBV7-2 to TRBJ2-2; TRBD2 might be the D (6 bases). The V end lost 6 bases, the J end lost 6 bases, and 14 bases lay between the germline ends. Germline loops: CDR1 SGHTA, CDR2 FQGNSA. The CDR3 contains 14 residues.

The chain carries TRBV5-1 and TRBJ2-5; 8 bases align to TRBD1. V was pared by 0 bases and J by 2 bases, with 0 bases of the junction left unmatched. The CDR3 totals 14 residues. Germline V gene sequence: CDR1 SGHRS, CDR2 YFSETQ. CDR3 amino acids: CASSLGDRQETQYF. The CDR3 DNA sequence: TGCGCCAGCAGCTTGGGGGACAGGCAAGAGACCCAGTACTTC.

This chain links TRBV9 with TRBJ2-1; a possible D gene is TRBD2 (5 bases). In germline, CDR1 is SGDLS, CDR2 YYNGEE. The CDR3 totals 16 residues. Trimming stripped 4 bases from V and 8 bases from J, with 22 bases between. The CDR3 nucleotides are TGTGCCAGCAGCCCAGAGGCTAGCTTTAAACCGGATGAGCAGTTCTTC. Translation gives CASSPEASFKPDEQFF.

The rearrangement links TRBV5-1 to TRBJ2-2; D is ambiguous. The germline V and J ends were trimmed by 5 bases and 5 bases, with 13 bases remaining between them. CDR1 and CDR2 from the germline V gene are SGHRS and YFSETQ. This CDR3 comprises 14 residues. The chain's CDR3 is CASSPGPGTGELFF. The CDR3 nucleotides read TGCGCCAGCAGTCCTGGACCTGGGACCGGGGAGCTGTTTTTT.

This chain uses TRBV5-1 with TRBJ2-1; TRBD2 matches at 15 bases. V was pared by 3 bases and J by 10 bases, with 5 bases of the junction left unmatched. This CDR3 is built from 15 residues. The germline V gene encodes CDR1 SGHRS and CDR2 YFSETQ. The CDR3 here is CASSSGLAGGGEQFF. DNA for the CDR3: TGCGCCAGCAGCTCGGGACTAGCGGGAGGCGGCGAGCAGTTCTTC.

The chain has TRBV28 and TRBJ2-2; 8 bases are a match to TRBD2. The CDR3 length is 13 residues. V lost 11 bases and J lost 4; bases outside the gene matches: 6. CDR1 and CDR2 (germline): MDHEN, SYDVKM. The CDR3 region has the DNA TGTGCCTCCCGGGGGGGGAGCACCGGGGAGCTGTTTTTT. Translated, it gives CASRGGSTGELFF. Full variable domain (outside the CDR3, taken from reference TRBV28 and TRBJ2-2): DVKVTQSSRYLVKRTGEKVFLECVQDMDHENMFWYRQDPGLGLRLIYFSYDVKMKEKGDIPEGYSVSREKKERFSLILESASTNQTSMYLCASRGGSTGELFFGEGSRLTVL.